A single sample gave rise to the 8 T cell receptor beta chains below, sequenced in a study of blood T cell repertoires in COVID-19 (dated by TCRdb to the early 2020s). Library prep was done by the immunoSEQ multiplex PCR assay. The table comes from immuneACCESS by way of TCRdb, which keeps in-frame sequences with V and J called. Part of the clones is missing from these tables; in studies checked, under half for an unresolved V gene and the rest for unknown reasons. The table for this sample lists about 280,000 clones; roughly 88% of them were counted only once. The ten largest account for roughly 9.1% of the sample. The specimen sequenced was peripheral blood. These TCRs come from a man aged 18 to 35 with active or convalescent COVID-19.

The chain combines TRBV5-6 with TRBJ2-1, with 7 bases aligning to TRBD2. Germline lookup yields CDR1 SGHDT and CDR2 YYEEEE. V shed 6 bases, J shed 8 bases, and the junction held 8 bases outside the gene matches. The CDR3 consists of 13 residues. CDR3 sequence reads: CASTWGGGDEQFF. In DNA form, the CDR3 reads TGTGCCAGCACCTGGGGGGGAGGAGATGAGCAGTTCTTC.

The CDR3 protein is CASKAGTNEKLFF. In nucleotides, the CDR3 is TGTGCCAGCAAGGCGGGGACTAATGAAAAACTGTTTTTT. The gene calls are TRBV2 and TRBJ1-4, with D unresolved. The length of the CDR3 is 13 residues. The V and J ends lost 7 bases and 2 bases respectively, with 8 bases between them. Germline CDR1 and CDR2: SNHLY and FYNNEI. The whole variable domain, remainder taken from reference TRBV2 and TRBJ1-4, is EPEVTQTPSHQVTQMGQEVILRCVPISNHLYFYWYRQILGQKVEFLVSFYNNEISEKSEIFDDQFSVERPDGSNFTLKIRSTKLEDSAMYFCASKAGTNEKLFFGSGTQLSVL.

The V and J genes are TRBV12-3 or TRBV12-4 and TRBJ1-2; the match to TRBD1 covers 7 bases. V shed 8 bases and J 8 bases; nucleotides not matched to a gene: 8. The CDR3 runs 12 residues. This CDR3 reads CASGQTGVGYTF. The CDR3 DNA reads TGTGCCAGCGGACAAACAGGGGTCGGCTACACCTTC.

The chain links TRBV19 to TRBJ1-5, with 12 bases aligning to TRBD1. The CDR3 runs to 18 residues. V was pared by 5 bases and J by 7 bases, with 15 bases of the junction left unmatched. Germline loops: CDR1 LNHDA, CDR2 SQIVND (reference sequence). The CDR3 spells CASSALIWDRGPRQPQHF. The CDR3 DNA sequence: TGTGCCAGTAGTGCACTTATATGGGACAGGGGGCCCCGCCAGCCCCAGCATTTT.

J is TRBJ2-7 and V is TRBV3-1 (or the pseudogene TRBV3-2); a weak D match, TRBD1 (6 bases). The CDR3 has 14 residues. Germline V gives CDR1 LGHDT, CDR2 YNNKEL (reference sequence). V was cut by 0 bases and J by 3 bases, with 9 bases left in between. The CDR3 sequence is CASSQDRGSYEQYF. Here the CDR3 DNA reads TGTGCCAGCAGCCAAGACAGGGGAAGCTACGAGCAGTACTTC.

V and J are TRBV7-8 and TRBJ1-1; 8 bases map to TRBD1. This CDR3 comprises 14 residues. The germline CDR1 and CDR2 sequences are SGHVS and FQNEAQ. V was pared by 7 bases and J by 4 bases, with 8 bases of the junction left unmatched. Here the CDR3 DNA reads TGTGCCAGCAATCCAGGGGGCAGGGTCACTGAAGCTTTCTTT. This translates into CASNPGGRVTEAFF.

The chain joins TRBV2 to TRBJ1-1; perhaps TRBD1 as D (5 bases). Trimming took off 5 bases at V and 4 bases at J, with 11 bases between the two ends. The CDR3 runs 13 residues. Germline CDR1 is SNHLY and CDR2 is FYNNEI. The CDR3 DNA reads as TGTGCCAGCAGTCCGACAGAGCCCACTGAAGCTTTCTTT. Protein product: CASSPTEPTEAFF.

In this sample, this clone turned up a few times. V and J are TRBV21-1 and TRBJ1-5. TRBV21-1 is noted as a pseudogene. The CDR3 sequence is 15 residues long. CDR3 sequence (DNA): TGTGCCAGCCGTGGGGTATCGGGGATGAATCAGCCCCAGCATTTT. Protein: CASRGVSGMNQPQHF.